This T cell receptor (beta chain) was captured in a study of cytomegalovirus exposure and HLA in healthy donors. Sequenced by immunoSEQ multiplex PCR; TCRdb stores in-frame clones only, minus some. The repertoire holds about 360,000 clones, with 86% as singletons. This TCR was recovered from a woman aged 18-29 years in good health and CMV-seronegative. Sequences were obtained from PBMCs.

The CDR3 is CASRPRGTINYGYTF. The CDR3 region has the DNA TGTGCCAGCAGGCCAAGGGGGACCATTAACTATGGCTACACCTTC. The genes are TRBV28 and TRBJ1-2; tentatively, D is TRBD1 (6 bases). The CDR3 extends over 15 amino acids. Trimming cost V 6 bases and J 1 base, with 15 bases left between them. Germline values: CDR1 MDHEN, CDR2 SYDVKM.